The 24 T cell receptor beta chains presented below share a single source sample, sequenced in a study of technical replicates of blood from a handful of donors (TCRdb year 2017). The method was the immunoSEQ multiplex PCR assay. The table was pulled from immuneACCESS by TCRdb, which kept in-frame rearrangements only. Such tables lose some clones; where checked, under half of the loss comes from unresolved V genes, and the rest has no known cause. Within this sample are 80,000 or so clones, with roughly 98% of them counted one time only. The ten largest clonotypes hold 0.12% to 0.15% of the sample. The sequenced material came from T cells isolated from PBMCs. These receptors were obtained from a human donor in good health.

V and J are TRBV5-1 and TRBJ1-1; D remains unclear. V lost 0 bases to trimming and J lost 0 bases, with 12 bases between them. In germline, CDR1 is SGHRS, CDR2 YFSETQ. The CDR3 contains 16 residues. CDR3 sequence (DNA): TGCGCCAGCAGCTTGGGTGCCAGATTTATGAACACTGAAGCTTTCTTT. Residues: CASSLGARFMNTEAFF.

This clone was recorded once. The chain joins TRBV7-9 to TRBJ2-6; D unclear. Trimming stripped 5 bases from V and 0 bases from J, with 8 bases between. The CDR3 contains 15 residues. Germline CDR1 is SEHNR and CDR2 is FQNEAQ (reference sequence). The CDR3 DNA sequence: TGTGCCAGCAGCCTAATGAGCTCTGGGGCCAACGTCCTGACTTTC. It codes for CASSLMSSGANVLTF.

CDR3 amino acids: CASSVIPGIRNEQFF. The CDR3 nucleotides are TGCGCCAGCAGCGTAATCCCCGGGATTCGGAATGAGCAGTTCTTC. This chain joins TRBV5-1 and TRBJ2-1, with D possibly matching TRBD2 (5 bases). V lost 4 bases and J lost 7, with 18 bases in between. This CDR3 has 15 residues. Per germline, CDR1 SGHRS and CDR2 YFSETQ.

CDR3 region: CASSPRGGKGNEQFF. CDR3 in DNA: TGTGCCAGCAGCCCCCGGGGAGGTAAGGGCAATGAGCAGTTCTTC. The chain uses TRBV6-5 and TRBJ2-1; possible D gene TRBD2, 6 bases. The CDR3 totals 15 residues. The germline V gene encodes CDR1 MNHEY and CDR2 SVGAGI. The V end was cut by 6 bases, the J end by 6 bases, with 18 bases between.

The chain employs TRBV14 and TRBJ1-2; D unresolved. Germline assignment: CDR1 SGHDN and CDR2 FVKESK. There are 13 residues in the CDR3. V gave up 4 bases and J gave up 4 bases, with 10 bases separating them. CDR3 residues: CASSPLTGYGYTF. For the CDR3, the DNA is TGTGCCAGCAGCCCTTTAACGGGCTATGGCTACACCTTC.

The chain has TRBV7-6 and TRBJ2-1, with 8 bases lining up with TRBD2. V shed 3 bases, J shed 9 bases, and the junction held 1 base outside the gene matches. CDR1 is SGHVS, CDR2 FNYEAQ, per germline. The CDR3 is 12 amino acids. In nucleotides, the CDR3 is TGTGCCAGCAGCTTCCTAGCGGGTGAGCAGTTCTTC. This gives the protein CASSFLAGEQFF.

This chain links TRBV9 with TRBJ2-3, with 9 bases lining up with TRBD2. The CDR3 runs to 16 residues. Germline V lookup: CDR1 SGDLS, CDR2 YYNGEE. Unmatched junction bases numbered 3, after V lost 0 bases and J lost 1 base. The CDR3 DNA follows: TGTGCCAGCAGCGTAGGTGGCGGGGGGGGCACAGATACGCAGTATTTT. Protein sequence: CASSVGGGGGTDTQYF.

The chain recombines TRBV27 with TRBJ2-1; 10 bases are shared with TRBD2. CDR1 MNHEY and CDR2 SMNVEV come from the germline V gene (reference sequence). This CDR3 spans 20 amino acids. V trimming: 4 bases; J trimming: 6 bases; junction bases outside the gene matches: 21. In nucleotides, the CDR3 is TGTGCCAGCAGTTCACTCTTCAACCTTTTAGCGGGAGGAGTGGGCAATGAGCAGTTCTTC. Protein product: CASSSLFNLLAGGVGNEQFF.

The chain combines TRBV6-1 with TRBJ2-7; 7 bases map to TRBD1. The length of the CDR3 is 13 residues. V dropped 1 base and J dropped 6; count of bases not matched to a gene: 3. CDR1 is MNHNS and CDR2 is SASEGT in the germline V gene. The CDR3 sequence is CASSEGQGVEQYF. The CDR3 nucleotides are TGTGCCAGCAGTGAAGGACAGGGCGTCGAGCAGTACTTC.

This chain uses TRBV20-1 with TRBJ2-7, with TRBD1 matching over 7 bases. Germline V CDR1 and CDR2: DFQATT, SNEGSKA (reference sequence). CDR3 size: 11 residues. The trim removed 3 bases at V and 4 bases at J, leaving 0 bases unmatched. The CDR3 loop reads CSARTGYEQYF. The CDR3 region has the DNA TGCAGTGCTAGGACAGGGTACGAGCAGTACTTC.

The chain uses TRBV9 and TRBJ2-7, with a weak D call TRBD1 (5 bases). CDR3 length: 14 amino acids. Germline assignment: CDR1 SGDLS and CDR2 YYNGEE. V lost 4 bases and J lost 2, with 13 bases in between. The CDR3 is CASSPRGGTYEQYF. CDR3 coding DNA: TGTGCCAGCAGCCCAAGGGGTGGGACCTACGAGCAGTACTTC.

The chain couples TRBV5-6 to TRBJ2-3; 11 bases are a match to TRBD1. With V trimmed by 2 bases and J by 4 bases, 6 bases remained unmatched. CDR3 length: 16 residues. Germline CDR1 and CDR2: SGHDT and YYEEEE. This CDR3 reads CASSLGTGGMADTQYF. CDR3 bases: TGTGCCAGCAGCTTAGGGACAGGGGGAATGGCAGATACGCAGTATTTT.

The CDR3 reads CASSLVTTNEQFF. CDR3 in DNA: TGTGCCAGCAGCTTAGTGACTACCAATGAGCAGTTCTTC. The chain carries TRBV7-6 and TRBJ2-1; a possible D gene is TRBD2 (5 bases). Germline values: CDR1 SGHVS, CDR2 FNYEAQ. This CDR3 region has 13 residues. V was cut by 1 base and J by 6 bases, with 7 bases left in between.

The rearrangement links TRBV28 to TRBJ1-5; possible D gene TRBD1, 6 bases. Germline V gene data show CDR1 as MDHEN and CDR2 as SYDVKM. Trimming shortened V by 2 bases and J by 2 bases, and 13 bases separated the two germline ends. The CDR3 sequence is 16 residues long. The CDR3 sequence is CASSLRGGLGNQPQHF. CDR3 sequence (DNA): TGTGCCAGCAGTTTACGGGGGGGGCTGGGCAATCAGCCCCAGCATTTT.

The chain recombines TRBV7-6 with TRBJ2-1; 10 bases fit TRBD2. The V segment lost 5 bases and the J segment 0 bases; nucleotides outside the gene matches: 16. This CDR3 has 20 residues. Germline V gene data show CDR1 as SGHVS and CDR2 as FNYEAQ. CDR3 bases: TGTGCCAGCAGCCCGACTTATGGTAGCGGGAGGTTGAGCTCCTACAATGAGCAGTTCTTC. Protein sequence: CASSPTYGSGRLSSYNEQFF. The whole variable domain, remainder taken from reference TRBV7-6 and TRBJ2-1, is GAGVSQSPRYKVTKRGQDVALRCDPISGHVSLYWYRQALGQGPEFLTYFNYEAQQDKSGLPNDRFSAERPEGSISTLTIQRTEQRDSAMYRCASSPTYGSGRLSSYNEQFFGPGTRLTVL.

This chain connects TRBV7-6 to TRBJ2-7; the D is unclear. The CDR3 spans 17 residues. In germline, CDR1 is SGHVS, CDR2 FNYEAQ. V shed 4 bases and J shed 1 base, with 20 bases lying between them. CDR3 sequence: CASSSSRGGDFSYEQYF. The DNA for the CDR3 is TGTGCCAGCAGCTCCTCCCGAGGCGGAGATTTTTCCTACGAGCAGTACTTC. Full variable domain (outside the CDR3, taken from reference TRBV7-6 and TRBJ2-7): GAGVSQSPRYKVTKRGQDVALRCDPISGHVSLYWYRQALGQGPEFLTYFNYEAQQDKSGLPNDRFSAERPEGSISTLTIQRTEQRDSAMYRCASSSSRGGDFSYEQYFGPGTRLTVT.

V usage is TRBV9 and J usage is TRBJ2-3, with TRBD2 as a possible D gene (7 bases). Trimming pared 4 bases from V and 3 bases from J, leaving 15 bases between. The V gene's germline CDR1 is SGDLS and CDR2 YYNGEE. The CDR3 runs to 15 residues. CDR3 residues: CASSSGGGLTDTQYF. The CDR3 coding sequence is TGTGCCAGCAGCTCCGGCGGGGGCTTGACAGATACGCAGTATTTT.

The chain combines TRBV27 with TRBJ2-1; 9 bases match TRBD2. Germline values: CDR1 MNHEY, CDR2 SMNVEV (reference sequence). The CDR3 is 15 residues long. V shed 3 bases and J 4 bases; nucleotides not matched to a gene: 4. The CDR3: CASSFATSGYNEQFF. In nucleotides, the CDR3 is TGTGCCAGCAGTTTTGCGACTAGCGGTTACAATGAGCAGTTCTTC.

The rearrangement links TRBV5-1 to TRBJ1-3; 7 bases align to TRBD1. This CDR3 has 17 residues. The germline CDR1 and CDR2 sequences are SGHRS and YFSETQ. J gave up 0 bases and V 4 bases, and 10 bases lay outside the gene matches. The CDR3 here is CASSPQQGMGSGNTIYF. Written as DNA, the CDR3 is TGCGCCAGCAGCCCTCAACAGGGGATGGGCTCTGGAAACACCATATATTTT. Full variable domain (rest looked up from reference TRBV5-1 and TRBJ1-3): KAGVTQTPRYLIKTRGQQVTLSCSPISGHRSVSWYQQTPGQGLQFLFEYFSETQRNKGNFPGRFSGRQFSNSRSEMNVSTLELGDSALYLCASSPQQGMGSGNTIYFGEGSWLTVV.

This chain's CDR3 is CASSFTGTAYEQYF. The CDR3 DNA is TGTGCCAGCAGTTTCACCGGGACAGCCTACGAGCAGTACTTC. V and J are TRBV2 and TRBJ2-7; 7 positions match TRBD1. J was trimmed by 2 bases and V by 5 bases; bases with no gene match: 6. The germline V gene encodes CDR1 SNHLY and CDR2 FYNNEI. This CDR3 comprises 14 residues.

The chain couples TRBV27 to TRBJ2-5; 8 bases align to TRBD2. Germline V CDR1 and CDR2: MNHEY, SMNVEV (reference sequence). J was trimmed by 1 base and V by 3 bases; bases with no gene match: 4. CDR3 length: 15 amino acids. CDR3 sequence reads: CASSFGGGFQETQYF. The DNA of the CDR3 is TGTGCCAGCAGTTTTGGCGGGGGGTTCCAAGAGACCCAGTACTTC.

The chain has TRBV2 and TRBJ1-1, with D perhaps matching TRBD1 (5 bases). CDR1 is SNHLY, CDR2 FYNNEI, per germline. The CDR3 contains 14 residues. V lost 4 bases and J lost 5, with 14 bases in between. Here the CDR3 reads CASSVGQRGTEAFF. The CDR3 nucleotides are TGTGCCAGCAGTGTGGGTCAAAGGGGAACTGAAGCTTTCTTT.

V and J are TRBV5-4 and TRBJ2-3; D unresolved. CDR1 SGHNT and CDR2 YYREEE come from the germline V gene (reference sequence). The V end lost 2 bases, the J end lost 3 bases, and 4 bases lay between the germline ends. This CDR3 has 12 residues. The CDR3 nucleotides read TGTGCCAGCAGCTTTTCGACAGATACGCAGTATTTT. Translation: CASSFSTDTQYF.

The genes are TRBV11-2 and TRBJ1-1, with a tentative D call TRBD1 (5 bases). The CDR3 is 15 residues long. Trimming removed 0 bases at V and 4 bases at J, with 12 bases between. CDR1 SGHAT and CDR2 FQNNGV come from the germline V gene. CDR3 nucleotides: TGTGCCAGCAGCTTAGATCGCCAGGGCCTCACTGAAGCTTTCTTT. Translating gives CASSLDRQGLTEAFF.